This T cell receptor (beta chain) appears in the sequencing data of a study of response to subunit inactivated influenza vaccine. Trimming took 0 bases from V and 2 from J, leaving 9 bases between them. Germline-derived CDR1 and CDR2 are MGHRA and YSYEKL. This CDR3 has 15 residues. TCRdb ran MiXCR on the RT-PCR reads and lists one entry per CDR3 protein. The sample has about 650,000 distinct CDR3 sequences; 14% are singletons. V usage is TRBV4-1 and J usage is TRBJ2-3; D is ambiguous. The sample in question was PBMCs from blood, obtained less than 15 days before vaccination. This TCR came from a man aged 50-60 years who received an inactivated influenza vaccine. The CDR3 here is CASSQDSEITDTQYF. The CDR3 region has the DNA TGCGCCAGCAGCCAAGATTCGGAGATCACAGATACGCAGTATTTT.